This T cell receptor (beta chain) was sequenced during a study of technical replicates of blood from several donors. Method: immunoSEQ multiplex PCR; TCRdb's copy keeps in-frame clones and lacks some. The sample holds around 69,000 clones, approximately 90% seen once. The germline V gene encodes CDR1 SGHVS and CDR2 FNYEAQ. There are 12 residues in the CDR3. V shed 7 bases and J shed 6 bases, with 12 bases lying between them. The origin of this receptor is a human donor in good health. Some clones in this sample may be carry-over from other donors' samples. The chain is built from TRBV7-6 and TRBJ2-5; the D is unclear. Sequences were obtained from PBMCs. As DNA, the CDR3 is TGTGCCAGCACGAGCGACGAAAAGACCCAGTACTTC. Translated: CASTSDEKTQYF. The entire variable domain, with the rest obtained from reference TRBV7-6 and TRBJ2-5, is as follows: GAGVSQSPRYKVTKRGQDVALRCDPISGHVSLYWYRQALGQGPEFLTYFNYEAQQDKSGLPNDRFSAERPEGSISTLTIQRTEQRDSAMYRCASTSDEKTQYFGPGTRLLVL.